Detailed here is one T cell receptor (beta chain). The antigen remains undetermined. All patients picked for sequencing had shown, by flow cytometry, an expansion of CD8+CD57+ cells. The patients all had a severe acquired aplastic anemia diagnosis. All patients were therapy-naive when blood was sampled. Germline V gene lookup returns CDR1 SGHTA and CDR2 FQGNSA. This CDR3 region has 13 residues. The V end was cut by 7 bases, the J end by 4 bases, with 12 bases between. For CDR3 and TCR beta VDJ profiling, genomic DNA was the template used. In TCRdb, the reads were re-called with MiXCR into one record per CDR3 protein. The sample records about 180,000 distinct CDR3 sequences, around half being singletons. This sample is part of a study of CD8+CD57+ T cells in acquired aplastic anemia. The wider study: Isolated CD4+ and CD8+ cells, once sorted, yielded DNA averaging about 3.4 ug.

Findings and caveats of the study: Roughly 27 sequences, all CD8+ CDR3, were shared between patients and controls.

The sequenced sample was sorted CD4+, CD8+, or CD8+CD57+ T cells (not recorded which) from PBMCs. The chain has TRBV7-2 and TRBJ2-3, with D unresolved. The TCR sequence derives from a human donor with aplastic anemia. For the CDR3, the DNA is TGTGCCAGCATCCCAGCTGCCGCAGATACGCAGTATTTT. Its protein product is CASIPAAADTQYF.